These T cell receptor beta chains were read from a single sample in a study of T-cell memory formation after mild COVID-19. TCRdb itself ran the 5' RACE reads through MiXCR, one entry per CDR3 protein. This table has hundreds of thousands of distinct CDR3 sequences, about 23% appearing once. The sequenced sample consisted of PBMCs or a T cell subset sorted from them (not recorded which). Receptor source: an adult woman who had mild COVID-19 (a few samples of this study predate the infection). Cell type and time point are not known. CDR3s include the opening cysteine and the closing phenylalanine or tryptophan. Each record gives: clone size, D gene, V gene, J gene, CDR3 DNA, CDR3 protein. A D gene is named only where the DNA matches it firmly. Size values are once, few and many counts, or a class for expanded clones, and some rows have none.

>.|TRBD1|TRBV20-1|TRBJ1-3
TGCAGTGCTAGAGATTGGGGACAGGGGACGGGTGGAAACACCATATATTTT
CSARDWGQGTGGNTIYF
>many|TRBD1|TRBV25-1|TRBJ2-7
TGTGCCAGCAGTCCTGGGACAGGGGGACGCGAGCAGTACTTC
CASSPGTGGREQYF
>.|TRBD2|TRBV20-1|TRBJ2-7
TGCAGTGCTTGTATAGCGGGGGGGTACGAGCAGTACTTC
CSACIAGGYEQYF
>.|.|TRBV24-1|TRBJ1-2
TGTGCCACCAGTGATATGGGGAATGGGGGACGCGGCTACACCTTC
CATSDMGNGGRGYTF
>.|.|TRBV7-2|TRBJ2-5
TGTGCCAGCAGCTTTCTACGGCAGACCCAGTACTTC
CASSFLRQTQYF
>.|.|TRBV5-6|TRBJ1-1
TGTGCCAGCAGCTTGGAGAAGCAGGGATACGGCACTGAAGCTTTCTTT
CASSLEKQGYGTEAFF
>.|.|TRBV24-1|TRBJ1-1
TGTGCCACCAGTGATTTCGAGGCCGAGAACACTGAAGCTTTCTTT
CATSDFEAENTEAFF
>few|TRBD2|TRBV7-9|TRBJ2-5
TGTGCCAGCAGCTTAGGACTAGCGGGATTGGAGACCCAGTACTTC
CASSLGLAGLETQYF
>.|.|TRBV7-2|TRBJ2-1
TGTGCCAGCAGCTTTAGCCCCAATGAGCAGTTCTTC
CASSFSPNEQFF
>.|TRBD2|TRBV18|TRBJ2-5
TGTGCCAGCTCACCACCTTCACGGGGGGAAGAGACCCAGTACTTC
CASSPPSRGEETQYF
>many|.|TRBV2|TRBJ1-4
TGTGCCAGCAGTGAAACGGGTGAAAAACTGTTTTTT
CASSETGEKLFF
>few|.|TRBV18|TRBJ2-1
TGTGCCAGCTCACCCTCGGAGGGGAGCTCCTACAATGAGCAGTTCTTC
CASSPSEGSSYNEQFF
>.|.|TRBV29-1|TRBJ2-1
TGCAGCGTTGTGGCGGGACCCAATGAGCAGTTCTTC
CSVVAGPNEQFF
>.|.|TRBV7-8|TRBJ1-2
TGTGCCAGCAGCTTACCCGGTACAGGGCCAAGTAACTATGGCTACACCTTC
CASSLPGTGPSNYGYTF
>few|.|TRBV4-3|TRBJ1-2
TGCGCCAGCAGCCAAGATTCTTTGGGCGCAGGTGGCTACACCTTC
CASSQDSLGAGGYTF
>few|.|TRBV20-1|TRBJ2-1
TGCAGTGCCGCCCCCAATGAGCAGTTCTTC
CSAAPNEQFF
>few|.|TRBV6-5|TRBJ2-1
TGTGCCAGCAGTTCAAGTGGGGGCCCGTCCAGCAATGAGCAGTTCTTC
CASSSSGGPSSNEQFF
>few|TRBD1|TRBV12-3/TRBV12-4|TRBJ2-7
TGTGCCAGCAGGCCGGGACAGGGGCGCTACGAGCAGTACTTC
CASRPGQGRYEQYF
>few|.|TRBV7-9|TRBJ1-2
TGTGCCAGCAGCTTGGGGGGCCTTGGGCAGGGTCCTGGCTACACCTTC
CASSLGGLGQGPGYTF
>few|TRBD1|TRBV5-1|TRBJ2-3
TGCGCCAGCAGGGACAGGGGCGTCCCCACAGATACGCAGTATTTT
CASRDRGVPTDTQYF
>few|TRBD2|TRBV24-1|TRBJ2-1
TGTGCCACCAGTGATTTGCAATTGACTAGCGGGAGTGAGCAGTTCTTC
CATSDLQLTSGSEQFF
>few|.|TRBV29-1|TRBJ1-3
TGCAGCGTTGAAGAGGGGAGAGGAAACACCATATATTTT
CSVEEGRGNTIYF
>.|.|TRBV6-5|TRBJ2-7
TGTGCCAGCCAAATCCAAGGGGGCGGGACCTACGAGCAGTACTTC
CASQIQGGGTYEQYF
>many|.|TRBV4-3|TRBJ2-1
TGCGCCAGCAGCCAGTGGCGGAATGAGCAGTTCTTC
CASSQWRNEQFF
>.|.|TRBV27|TRBJ2-3
TGTGCCACCAGGGAGGCAGATACGCAGTATTTT
CATREADTQYF
>few|TRBD2|TRBV7-9|TRBJ2-3
TGTGCCAGCAGCGCTAGCGGCAGACTAGCGGGGGGGACAGATACGCAGTATTTT
CASSASGRLAGGTDTQYF
>.|.|TRBV29-1|TRBJ2-1
TGCAGCGACTCCGAGCGTGAGCAGTTCTTC
CSDSEREQFF
>.|TRBD1|TRBV30|TRBJ2-1
TGTGCCTGGGGTTTACAGGGGAACAATGAGCAGTTCTTC
CAWGLQGNNEQFF
>.|.|TRBV29-1|TRBJ2-2
TGCAGCGTTGAGGGCGCTAGGTCCGGGGAGCTGTTTTTT
CSVEGARSGELFF
>few|TRBD2|TRBV12-3/TRBV12-4|TRBJ2-3
TGTGCCAGCAGCATAGGGACTAGCGTATTCTTTTCTAGCACAGATACGCAGTATTTT
CASSIGTSVFFSSTDTQYF
>few|.|TRBV7-2|TRBJ2-7
TGTGCCAGCAGGTCCGAACCAGCGGGTGGGTTGTACGAGCAGTACTTC
CASRSEPAGGLYEQYF
>few|.|TRBV5-1|TRBJ2-5
TGCGCCAGCAGCCCATACACCCGGGGCTCGATGGAGACCCAGTACTTC
CASSPYTRGSMETQYF
>.|TRBD2|TRBV7-9|TRBJ2-1
TGTGCCAGCAGCATCCCCCGGGGGGTTAGGTCCTACAATGAGCAGTTCTTC
CASSIPRGVRSYNEQFF
>.|.|TRBV5-1|TRBJ1-4
TGCGCCAGCACCTCCCAAGGGGCGGATGAAAAACTGTTTTTT
CASTSQGADEKLFF
>few|.|TRBV12-3/TRBV12-4|TRBJ1-2
TGTGCCAGCAGCGACGGGGGAGCTATTAACTATGGCTACACCTTC
CASSDGGAINYGYTF
>.|TRBD1|TRBV13|TRBJ2-7
TGTGCCAGTACGGACAGGGGGTCATACGAGCAGTACTTC
CASTDRGSYEQYF
>few|.|TRBV20-1|TRBJ2-7
TGCAGTGCTAGAGTCCTGACTAGAACCCGCGAGCAGTACTTC
CSARVLTRTREQYF
>.|TRBD2|TRBV7-3|TRBJ2-3
TGTGCCAGCAGCCAGGGGACTAGGAGATCGGGTACGCAGTATTTT
CASSQGTRRSGTQYF
>.|.|TRBV23-1|TRBJ2-2
TGCGCCAGCCCCGAAGGGAATTCACGGGGCACCGGGGAGCTGTTTTTT
CASPEGNSRGTGELFF
>few|TRBD1|TRBV6-5|TRBJ1-4
TGTGCCAGCAGTTTAACAGGGGGGCTGCGCGAAAAACTGTTTTTT
CASSLTGGLREKLFF
>few|.|TRBV28|TRBJ1-5
TGTGCCAGCACCGACATAAGATTAAGCAATCAGCCCCAGCATTTT
CASTDIRLSNQPQHF
>few|.|TRBV29-1|TRBJ2-1
TGCAGCGTTGAAGATACGAGAAAGCGGAAGACGGAGCCGTATGTGAATGAGCAGTTCTTC
CSVEDTRKRKTEPYVNEQFF
>.|TRBD1|TRBV12-3/TRBV12-4|TRBJ2-7
TGTGCCAGCAGTCCGACAGGGATTTTGTACGAGCAGTACTTC
CASSPTGILYEQYF
>once|TRBD1|TRBV15|TRBJ2-7
TGTGCCACCAGCCTAAGGGACAGCTCCTACGAGCAGTACTTC
CATSLRDSSYEQYF
>few|.|TRBV6-5|TRBJ1-5
TGTGCCAGCAGGGCCAGGCGCAATCAGCCCCAGCATTTT
CASRARRNQPQHF
>.|.|TRBV3-1|TRBJ2-3
TGTGCCAGCAGCCTCCAAAGTCCAGATACGCAGTATTTT
CASSLQSPDTQYF
>few|.|TRBV4-1|TRBJ2-2
TGCGCCAGCAGCCAAGATACGGGGGCCGGGGAGCTGTTTTTT
CASSQDTGAGELFF
>few|.|TRBV15|TRBJ2-5
TGTGCCACCAGCAGTTCGGCAGCGACAGAGACCCAGTACTTC
CATSSSAATETQYF
>.|.|TRBV9|TRBJ2-1
TGTGCCAGCAGCGCCCAGGGGTCCTACAATGAGCAGTTCTTC
CASSAQGSYNEQFF
>.|.|TRBV4-3|TRBJ2-7
TGCGCCAGCAGCCAAGAAGCGGGCCCCTCCTACGAGCAGTACTTC
CASSQEAGPSYEQYF
>.|.|TRBV11-2|TRBJ2-3
TGTGCCAGCAGCTTAGGAACAGCGGGCGAGCAAGCAGATACGCAGTATTTT
CASSLGTAGEQADTQYF
>.|TRBD1|TRBV6-5|TRBJ2-5
TGTGCCAGCAGGTCGGGACAGGGATTCGGGGAGACCCAGTACTTC
CASRSGQGFGETQYF